This T cell receptor beta chain was profiled in a study of T cells in localized non-small cell lung cancer. Study observations and caveats: Peak T cell clonality was found in uninvolved adjacent lung, exceeding tumor.

Profiled with immunoSEQ multiplex PCR; TCRdb holds only in-frame clones, not every one. The sample holds 70,000 to 80,000 clones; about 88% are singletons and the top ten take less than 25%. Remarks on this clone: No antigen is known for it.

Trimming left V 4 bases short and J 3 bases short, with 11 bases between. CDR3 size: 13 residues. Germline CDR1 SGHDT, CDR2 YYEEEE. The chain carries TRBV5-6 and TRBJ2-7; D ambiguous. The specimen comprised peripheral blood, sampled before any cancer treatment. The receptor was derived from a woman between 35 and 70 years old with stage I squamous cell lung carcinoma. This CDR3 reads CASSPGPNYEQYF. Here the CDR3 DNA reads TGTGCCAGCAGCCCAGGACCTAACTACGAGCAGTACTTC. Full variable domain (missing parts from reference TRBV5-6 and TRBJ2-7): DAGVTQSPTHLIKTRGQQVTLRCSPKSGHDTVSWYQQALGQGPQFIFQYYEEEERQRGNFPDRFSGHQFPNYSSELNVNALLLGDSALYLCASSPGPNYEQYFGPGTRLTVT.